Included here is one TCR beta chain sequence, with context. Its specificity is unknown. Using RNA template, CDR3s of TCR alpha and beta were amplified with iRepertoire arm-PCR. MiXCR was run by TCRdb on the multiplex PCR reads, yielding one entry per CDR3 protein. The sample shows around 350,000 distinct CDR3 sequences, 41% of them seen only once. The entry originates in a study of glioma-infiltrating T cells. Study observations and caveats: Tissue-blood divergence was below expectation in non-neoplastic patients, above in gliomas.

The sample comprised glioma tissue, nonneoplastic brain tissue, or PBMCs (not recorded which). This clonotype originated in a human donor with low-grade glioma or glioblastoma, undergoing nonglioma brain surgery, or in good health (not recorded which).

CDR3: CSARAGGDQPQHF. CDR3 nucleotide sequence: TGCAGTGCTAGAGCGGGCGGTGATCAGCCCCAGCATTTT. The chain employs TRBV20-1 and TRBJ1-5, with D unclear. CDR3 length equals 13 residues. Germline loops: CDR1 DFQATT, CDR2 SNEGSKA (reference sequence). Trimming shortened V by 1 base and J by 5 bases, and 9 bases separated the two germline ends.